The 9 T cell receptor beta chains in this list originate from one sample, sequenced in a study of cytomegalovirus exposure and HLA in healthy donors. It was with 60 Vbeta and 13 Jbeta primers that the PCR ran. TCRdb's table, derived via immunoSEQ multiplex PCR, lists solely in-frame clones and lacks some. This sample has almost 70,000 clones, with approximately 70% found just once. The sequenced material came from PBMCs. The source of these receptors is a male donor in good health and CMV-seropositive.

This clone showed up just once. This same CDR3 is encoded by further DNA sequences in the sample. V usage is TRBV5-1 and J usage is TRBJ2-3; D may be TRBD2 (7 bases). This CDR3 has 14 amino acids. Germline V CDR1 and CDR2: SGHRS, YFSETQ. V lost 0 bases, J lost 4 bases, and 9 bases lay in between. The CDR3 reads CASSLAGGPDTQYF. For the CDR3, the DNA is TGCGCCAGCAGCTTGGCCGGGGGGCCAGATACGCAGTATTTT.

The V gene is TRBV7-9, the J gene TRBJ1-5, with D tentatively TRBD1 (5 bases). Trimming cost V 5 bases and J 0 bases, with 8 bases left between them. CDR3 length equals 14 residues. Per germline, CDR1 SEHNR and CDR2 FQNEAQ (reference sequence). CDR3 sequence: CASSRQNSNQPQHF. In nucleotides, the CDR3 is TGTGCCAGCAGCAGACAGAATAGCAATCAGCCCCAGCATTTT. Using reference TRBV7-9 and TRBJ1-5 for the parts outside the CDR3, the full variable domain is DTGVSQNPRHKITKRGQNVTFRCDPISEHNRLYWYRQTLGQGPEFLTYFQNEAQLEKSRLLSDRFSAERPKGSFSTLEIQRTEQGDSAMYLCASSRQNSNQPQHFGDGTRLSIL.

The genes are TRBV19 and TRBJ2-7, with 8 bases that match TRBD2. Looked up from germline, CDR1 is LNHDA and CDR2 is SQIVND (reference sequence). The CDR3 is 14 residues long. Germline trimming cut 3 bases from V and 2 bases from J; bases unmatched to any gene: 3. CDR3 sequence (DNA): TGTGCCAGTAGTATCGGGAGGGCGGCCTACGAGCAGTACTTC. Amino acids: CASSIGRAAYEQYF.

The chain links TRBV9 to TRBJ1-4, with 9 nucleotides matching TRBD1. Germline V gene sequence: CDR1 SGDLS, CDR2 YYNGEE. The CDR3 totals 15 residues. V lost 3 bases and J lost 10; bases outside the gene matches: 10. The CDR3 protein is CASSEGGQGARKLFF. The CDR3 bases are TGTGCCAGCAGCGAGGGGGGACAGGGCGCACGAAAACTGTTTTTT.

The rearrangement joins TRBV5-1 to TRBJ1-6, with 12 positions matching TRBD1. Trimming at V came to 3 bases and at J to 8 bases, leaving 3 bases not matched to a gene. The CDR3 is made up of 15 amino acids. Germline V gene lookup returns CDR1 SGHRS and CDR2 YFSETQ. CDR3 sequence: CASSWGQGAYSPLHF. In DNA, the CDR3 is TGCGCCAGCAGCTGGGGACAGGGGGCCTATTCACCCCTCCACTTT.

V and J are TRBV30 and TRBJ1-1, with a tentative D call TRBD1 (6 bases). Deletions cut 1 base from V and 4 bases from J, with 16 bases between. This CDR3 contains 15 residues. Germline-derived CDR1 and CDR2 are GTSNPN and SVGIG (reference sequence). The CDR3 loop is CAWSGDIRGRTEAFF. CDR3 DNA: TGTGCCTGGAGTGGGGACATCAGGGGTCGCACTGAAGCTTTCTTT.

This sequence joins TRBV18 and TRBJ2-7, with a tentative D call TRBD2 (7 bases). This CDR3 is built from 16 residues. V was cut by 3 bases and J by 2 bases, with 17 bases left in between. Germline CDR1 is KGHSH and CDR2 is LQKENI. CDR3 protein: CASSPLGAGAAYEQYF. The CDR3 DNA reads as TGTGCCAGCTCACCCCTGGGGGCGGGAGCGGCCTACGAGCAGTACTTC.

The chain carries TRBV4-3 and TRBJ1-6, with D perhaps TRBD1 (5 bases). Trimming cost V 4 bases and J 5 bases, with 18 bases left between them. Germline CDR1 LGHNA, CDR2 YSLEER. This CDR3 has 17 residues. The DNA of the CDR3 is TGCGCCAGCAGCCCGGATTGGCCGAGACAGAATAATTCACCCCTCCACTTT. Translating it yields CASSPDWPRQNNSPLHF.

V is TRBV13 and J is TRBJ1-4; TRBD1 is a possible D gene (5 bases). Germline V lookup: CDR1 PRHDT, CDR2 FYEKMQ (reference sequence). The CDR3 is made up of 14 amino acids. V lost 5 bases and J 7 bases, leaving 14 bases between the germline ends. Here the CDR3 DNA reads TGTGCCAGCAGCGCCGGCGGGGGGTTTGAAAAACTGTTTTTT. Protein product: CASSAGGGFEKLFF.